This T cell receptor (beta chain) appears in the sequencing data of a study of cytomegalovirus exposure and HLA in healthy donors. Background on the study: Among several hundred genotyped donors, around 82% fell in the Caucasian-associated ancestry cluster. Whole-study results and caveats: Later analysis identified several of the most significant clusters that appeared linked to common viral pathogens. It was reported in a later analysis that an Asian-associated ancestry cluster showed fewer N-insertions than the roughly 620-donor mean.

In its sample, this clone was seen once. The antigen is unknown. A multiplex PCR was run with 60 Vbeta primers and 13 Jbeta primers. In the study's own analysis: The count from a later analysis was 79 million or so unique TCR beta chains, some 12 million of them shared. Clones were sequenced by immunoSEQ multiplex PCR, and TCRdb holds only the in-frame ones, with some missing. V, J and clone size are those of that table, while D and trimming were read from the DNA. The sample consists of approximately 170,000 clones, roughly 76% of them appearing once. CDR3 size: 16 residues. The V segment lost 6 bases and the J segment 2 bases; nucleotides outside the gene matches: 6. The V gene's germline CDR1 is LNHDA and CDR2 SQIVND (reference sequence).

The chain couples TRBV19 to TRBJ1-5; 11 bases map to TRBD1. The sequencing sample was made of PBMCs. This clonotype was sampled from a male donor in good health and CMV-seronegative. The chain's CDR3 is CASSGQGARGNQPQHF. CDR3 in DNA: TGTGCCAGTAGCGGACAGGGGGCGCGAGGCAATCAGCCCCAGCATTTT.